A selection of T cell receptor beta chains follows, all from one sample in a study of T cell changes during pregnancy in multiple sclerosis. Sequenced by immunoSEQ multiplex PCR; TCRdb stores in-frame clones only, minus some. The sample has 90,000 to 100,000 clones, around 90% seen once; the top ten hold 1.5% to 1.7%. The sample was peripheral blood, taken in the first trimester of pregnancy. The receptors come from a female donor with multiple sclerosis, enrolled in a pregnancy study. Both conserved end residues are part of each CDR3. A D gene is named only where the DNA matches it firmly. Clone sizes are given selectively: once, few, many, or a class where the clone is expanded.

j_call,v_call,clone_size,d_call,cdr3_aa,cdr3_nt
TRBJ2-5,TRBV13,.,TRBD1,CASSARTGVGETQYF,TGTGCCAGCAGCGCCCGGACAGGGGTGGGCGAGACCCAGTACTTC
TRBJ2-7,TRBV5-1,.,.,CASSLVAGGYEQYF,TGCGCCAGCAGCTTGGTTGCCGGAGGCTACGAGCAGTACTTC
TRBJ1-1,TRBV19,once,.,CASRFRAQGPNTEAFF,TGTGCCAGTAGATTCCGGGCTCAGGGCCCGAACACTGAAGCTTTCTTT
TRBJ2-7,TRBV18,.,TRBD1,CASSPVTPGQGTYEQYF,TGTGCCAGCTCACCCGTCACCCCGGGACAGGGAACCTACGAGCAGTACTTC
TRBJ2-3,TRBV5-4,once,TRBD1,CASSPRTGGVDTQYF,TGTGCCAGCAGCCCTCGGACAGGGGGGGTAGATACGCAGTATTTT
TRBJ2-3,TRBV6-4,.,.,CASSPGEGTDTQYF,TGTGCCAGCTCCCCCGGGGAGGGCACAGATACGCAGTATTTT
TRBJ2-7,TRBV5-1,.,.,CASRQGVEQYF,TGCGCCAGCAGGCAAGGGGTCGAGCAGTACTTC
TRBJ2-7,TRBV5-1,.,TRBD2,CASSLNSGRSYEQYF,TGCGCCAGCAGCTTAAATAGCGGGCGCTCCTACGAGCAGTACTTC
TRBJ2-1,TRBV7-8,.,TRBD1,CASSLETGTGKFYEQFF,TGTGCCAGCAGCTTAGAGACCGGGACAGGGAAATTCTATGAGCAGTTCTTC
TRBJ2-1,TRBV4-1,.,.,CASSQQTYNEQFF,TGCGCCAGCAGCCAACAAACCTACAATGAGCAGTTCTTC
TRBJ2-1,TRBV5-1,.,TRBD2,CASSTTGASGTKLGFF,TGCGCCAGCAGCACAACCGGGGCTAGCGGGACCAAGCTAGGGTTCTTC